Listed below are T cell receptor beta chains from one sample, sequenced in a study of T cell responses to AZD1222 COVID-19 vaccine. Generated by immunoSEQ multiplex PCR, the TCRdb table keeps only in-frame clones and is missing some. The table shows tens of thousands of clones, with roughly 89% occurring only once. Material: peripheral blood, obtained on day 0 of AZD1222 vaccination. All receptors come from an adult in good health. The CDR3 runs from the conserved cysteine through the conserved F or W. The order of the fields is clone size, J gene, V gene, D gene, CDR3 protein, CDR3 DNA. D genes are given only for firm matches. Part of the rows lack a size; the others show once, few, many or a class for expanded clones.

>.|TRBJ1-3|TRBV7-9|.
CASSPRYSSGNTIYF
TGTGCCAGCAGCCCGAGGTATTCCTCTGGAAACACCATATATTTT
>.|TRBJ1-6|TRBV3-1/TRBV3-2|.
CASSQGRGNSPLHF
TGTGCCAGCAGCCAAGGAAGGGGTAATTCACCCCTCCACTTT
>.|TRBJ2-1|TRBV19|TRBD2
CASSTLGSGGSGGQFF
TGTGCCAGTAGTACCCTGGGGAGCGGGGGCTCCGGGGGGCAGTTCTTC
>.|TRBJ2-7|TRBV3-1/TRBV3-2|.
CASSHQGGSSYEQYF
TGTGCCAGCAGCCATCAGGGGGGGAGCTCCTACGAGCAGTACTTC
>.|TRBJ2-7|TRBV10-2|.
CASRFSGDSYEQYF
TGCGCCAGCAGGTTTAGCGGCGATTCCTACGAGCAGTACTTC
>.|TRBJ2-5|TRBV6-5|TRBD1
CASGGQGSIKTQYF
TGTGCCAGCGGGGGACAGGGTAGTATTAAGACCCAGTACTTC
>.|TRBJ1-2|TRBV6-5|.
CASIHKGGGNGYTF
TGTGCCAGCATCCACAAGGGAGGGGGTAATGGCTACACCTTC
>.|TRBJ2-7|TRBV30|.
CAWSSAQEPYEQYF
TGTGCCTGGAGTTCAGCGCAGGAGCCCTACGAGCAGTACTTC
>.|TRBJ2-7|TRBV19|TRBD1
CASSIESGGWYEQYF
TGTGCCAGTAGTATTGAGTCAGGGGGATGGTACGAGCAGTACTTC
>.|TRBJ2-5|TRBV4-1|TRBD2
CASSQGTGTSGGPRETQYF
TGCGCCAGCAGCCAAGGAACGGGGACTAGCGGGGGCCCCCGGGAGACCCAGTACTTC
>.|TRBJ1-3|TRBV12-3/TRBV12-4|.
CASSFVQGNTIYF
TGTGCCAGCAGTTTCGTCCAGGGGAACACCATATATTTT
>.|TRBJ1-1|TRBV27|TRBD1
CASSLSRGGTEAFF
TGTGCCAGCAGTTTATCCAGGGGGGGCACTGAAGCTTTCTTT
>.|TRBJ2-3|TRBV5-6|TRBD2
CASSLRAGSTDTQYF
TGTGCCAGCAGCTTGCGAGCGGGGAGCACAGATACGCAGTATTTT
>.|TRBJ2-1|TRBV4-1|.
CASSQDVWTGSYNEQFF
TGCGCCAGCAGCCAAGATGTTTGGACGGGCTCCTACAATGAGCAGTTCTTC
>.|TRBJ2-7|TRBV5-5|.
CASVGGLSFPYEQYF
TGTGCCTCGGTGGGGGGATTATCATTTCCCTACGAGCAGTACTTC
>.|TRBJ1-6|TRBV2|.
CASSVRGGNSPLHF
TGTGCCAGCAGTGTTCGGGGTGGAAATTCACCCCTCCACTTT
>.|TRBJ1-5|TRBV2|TRBD1
CASGGTGNNQPQHF
TGTGCCAGCGGCGGGACAGGGAACAATCAGCCCCAGCATTTT
>once|TRBJ2-5|TRBV15|.
CATSRDTEETQYF
TGTGCCACCAGCAGAGATACAGAAGAGACCCAGTACTTC
>.|TRBJ1-3|TRBV10-2|.
CASSGQTAGNTIYF
TGCGCCAGCAGTGGACAGACGGCTGGAAACACCATATATTTT
>.|TRBJ2-3|TRBV14|.
CASSHATGLSPSDTQYF
TGTGCCAGCAGCCATGCCACAGGGCTTTCTCCCTCAGATACGCAGTATTTT
>.|TRBJ2-7|TRBV11-2|.
CASSLGGSSYEQYF
TGTGCCAGCAGCTTAGGGGGCAGTTCTTACGAGCAGTACTTC
>.|TRBJ2-7|TRBV6-5|.
CASSSTAGQYF
TGTGCCAGCAGCAGCACCGCCGGTCAGTACTTC
>.|TRBJ2-1|TRBV29-1|TRBD2
CSVLRLAGAPVADEQFF
TGCAGCGTCCTCCGACTAGCGGGGGCCCCGGTCGCAGATGAGCAGTTCTTC
>few|TRBJ2-7|TRBV5-1|.
CASSLTGDEQYF
TGCGCCAGCAGCTTAACGGGGGACGAGCAGTACTTC
>.|TRBJ2-3|TRBV9|.
CASSPGTLTDTQYF
TGTGCCAGCAGCCCCGGGACCCTCACAGATACGCAGTATTTT
>.|TRBJ2-3|TRBV19|TRBD2
CASSIDPAGLAGARDTQYF
TGTGCCAGTAGTATAGATCCCGCCGGACTAGCGGGGGCCCGGGATACGCAGTATTTT
>.|TRBJ2-1|TRBV12-3/TRBV12-4|.
CASSLVNEQFF
TGTGCCAGCAGTTTAGTCAATGAGCAGTTCTTC
>.|TRBJ1-3|TRBV4-1|.
CASSQEVLRGSGNTIYF
TGCGCCAGCAGCCAAGAGGTCCTCAGGGGATCTGGAAACACCATATATTTT
>.|TRBJ2-5|TRBV7-7|.
CASSSEGIPGETQYF
TGTGCCAGCAGCTCTGAGGGTATTCCCGGGGAGACCCAGTACTTC
>.|TRBJ2-7|TRBV10-1|TRBD1
CASSERLQGRAYEQYF
TGCGCCAGCAGTGAGAGATTACAGGGGCGGGCGTACGAGCAGTACTTC
>.|TRBJ1-1|TRBV15|.
CATSRDRYSTKAFF
TGTGCCACCAGCAGAGATCGTTACAGTACCAAAGCTTTCTTT
>.|TRBJ2-7|TRBV4-2|.
CASSQDHNYRDEQYF
TGTGCCAGCAGCCAAGATCACAACTACCGAGACGAGCAGTACTTC
>.|TRBJ1-3|TRBV9|.
CASSAGTSSGNTIYF
TGTGCCAGCAGCGCCGGGACGAGCTCTGGAAACACCATATATTTT
>.|TRBJ1-6|TRBV7-9|.
CASSLDTGPPLHF
TGTGCCAGCAGCTTAGATACGGGCCCACCCCTCCACTTT
>.|TRBJ2-7|TRBV5-4|.
CASSFRGNYEQYF
TGTGCCAGCAGCTTCCGGGGCAATTACGAGCAGTACTTC
>.|TRBJ2-5|TRBV7-2|.
CASSLGSETQYF
TGTGCCAGCAGCTTAGGTTCAGAGACCCAGTACTTC
>once|TRBJ2-7|TRBV2|.
CASSETPGGYEQYF
TGTGCCAGCAGTGAAACCCCCGGGGGCTACGAGCAGTACTTC
>.|TRBJ2-3|TRBV5-4|.
CASSSGHPHTTDTQYF
TGTGCCAGCAGCTCAGGGCATCCGCACACCACAGATACGCAGTATTTT
>.|TRBJ1-2|TRBV7-9|TRBD1
CASSSDRGPYGYTF
TGTGCCAGCAGCTCGGACAGGGGGCCCTATGGCTACACCTTC
>few|TRBJ2-2|TRBV5-1|.
CASSFPQGEGTGELFF
TGCGCCAGCAGCTTCCCACAGGGGGAGGGCACCGGGGAGCTGTTTTTT
>.|TRBJ2-3|TRBV5-4|TRBD2
CASSRGLAGVTDTQYF
TGTGCCAGCAGCAGGGGACTAGCGGGGGTCACAGATACGCAGTATTTT
>.|TRBJ2-3|TRBV2|TRBD1
CASRKDRVSDTQYF
TGTGCCAGCAGAAAGGACAGGGTGTCAGATACGCAGTATTTT
>.|TRBJ2-3|TRBV10-1|.
CASSESTYTDTQYF
TGCGCCAGCAGTGAGTCGACATACACAGATACGCAGTATTTT
>.|TRBJ1-2|TRBV19|TRBD1
CASQKTGGAGYGYTF
TGTGCCAGCCAAAAGACAGGGGGCGCGGGCTATGGCTACACCTTC
>.|TRBJ2-7|TRBV6-5|.
CASSTSFPSYEQYF
TGTGCCAGCAGCACCTCCTTCCCCTCCTACGAGCAGTACTTC
>.|TRBJ1-1|TRBV27|.
CASSLSVSAFF
TGTGCCAGCAGTTTAAGTGTGTCAGCTTTCTTT
>.|TRBJ2-2|TRBV6-2/TRBV6-3|.
CASSSYRQASNTGELFF
TGTGCCAGCAGCAGCTACCGACAGGCATCGAACACCGGGGAGCTGTTTTTT
>.|TRBJ1-5|TRBV19|.
CASSIGLTEPQHF
TGTGCCAGTAGTATAGGGCTGACAGAACCCCAGCATTTT
>.|TRBJ1-3|TRBV20-1|.
CSARQGNTIYF
TGCAGTGCTAGACAGGGAAACACCATATATTTT
>.|TRBJ1-2|TRBV19|.
CASSTRDTPYGYTF
TGTGCCAGTAGTACCAGGGACACCCCCTATGGCTACACCTTC
>.|TRBJ2-1|TRBV7-2|TRBD2
CASSLVSSGGAYNEQFF
TGTGCCAGCAGCTTAGTTTCTAGCGGGGGGGCCTACAATGAGCAGTTCTTC
>.|TRBJ1-1|TRBV5-1|.
CASSLGPANTEAFF
TGCGCCAGCAGCTTAGGACCGGCGAACACTGAAGCTTTCTTT